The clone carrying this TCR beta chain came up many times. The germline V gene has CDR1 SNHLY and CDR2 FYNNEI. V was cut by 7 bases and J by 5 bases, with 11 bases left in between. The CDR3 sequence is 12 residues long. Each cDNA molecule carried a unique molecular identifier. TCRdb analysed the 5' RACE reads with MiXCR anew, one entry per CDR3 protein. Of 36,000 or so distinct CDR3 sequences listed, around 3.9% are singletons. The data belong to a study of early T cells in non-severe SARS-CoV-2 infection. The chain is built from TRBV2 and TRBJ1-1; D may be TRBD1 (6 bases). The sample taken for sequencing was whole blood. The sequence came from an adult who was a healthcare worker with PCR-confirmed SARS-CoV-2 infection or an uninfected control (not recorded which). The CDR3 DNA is TGTGCCAGCACCGACAGGAGGACTGAAGCTTTCTTT. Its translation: CASTDRRTEAFF.